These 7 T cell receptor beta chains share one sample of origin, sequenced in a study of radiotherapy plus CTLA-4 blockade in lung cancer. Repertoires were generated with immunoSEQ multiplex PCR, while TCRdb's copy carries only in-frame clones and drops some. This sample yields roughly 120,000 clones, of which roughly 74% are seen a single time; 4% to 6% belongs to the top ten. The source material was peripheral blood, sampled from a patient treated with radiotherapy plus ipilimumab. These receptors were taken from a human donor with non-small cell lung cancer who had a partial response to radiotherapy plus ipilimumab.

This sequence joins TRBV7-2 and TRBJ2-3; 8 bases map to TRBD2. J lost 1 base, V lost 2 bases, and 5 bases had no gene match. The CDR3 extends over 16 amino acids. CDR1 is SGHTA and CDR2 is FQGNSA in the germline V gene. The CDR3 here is CASSLYTGGGTDTQYF. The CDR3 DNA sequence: TGTGCCAGCAGCTTATACACGGGAGGGGGCACAGATACGCAGTATTTT.

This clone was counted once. CDR3 amino acids: CASSSLAEQYF. CDR3 DNA sequence: TGTGCCAGCAGCTCACTAGCGGAGCAGTACTTC. The chain couples TRBV7-8 to TRBJ2-7; 7 bases line up with TRBD2. V shed 4 bases and J 7 bases; nucleotides not matched to a gene: 1. Germline V CDR1 and CDR2: SGHVS, FQNEAQ. The CDR3 is made up of 11 amino acids.

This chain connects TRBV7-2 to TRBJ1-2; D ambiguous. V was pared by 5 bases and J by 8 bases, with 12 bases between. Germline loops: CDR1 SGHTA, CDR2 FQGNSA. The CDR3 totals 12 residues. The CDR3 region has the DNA TGTGCCAGCAGCCAAACTTCCGTGGGCTACACCTTC. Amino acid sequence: CASSQTSVGYTF.

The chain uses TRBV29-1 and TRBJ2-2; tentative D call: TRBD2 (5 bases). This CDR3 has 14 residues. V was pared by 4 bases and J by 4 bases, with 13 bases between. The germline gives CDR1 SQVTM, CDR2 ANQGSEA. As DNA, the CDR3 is TGCAGCGTTGTTCCGGTTCGGGGCACCGGGGAGCTGTTTTTT. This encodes CSVVPVRGTGELFF.

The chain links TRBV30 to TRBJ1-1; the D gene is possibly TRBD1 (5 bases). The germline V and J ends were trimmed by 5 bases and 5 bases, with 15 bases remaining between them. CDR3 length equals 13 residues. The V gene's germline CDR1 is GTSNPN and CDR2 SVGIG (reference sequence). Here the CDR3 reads CAWGTDGGTEAFF. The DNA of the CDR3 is TGTGCCTGGGGGACGGATGGGGGGACTGAAGCTTTCTTT.

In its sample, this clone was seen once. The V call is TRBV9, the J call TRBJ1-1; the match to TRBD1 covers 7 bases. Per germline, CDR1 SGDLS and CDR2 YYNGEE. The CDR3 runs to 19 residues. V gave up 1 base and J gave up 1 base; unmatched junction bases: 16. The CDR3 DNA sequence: TGTGCCAGCAGCGTACAATTCCCGGGACAGTTCTCTTCGAACACTGAAGCTTTCTTT. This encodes CASSVQFPGQFSSNTEAFF.

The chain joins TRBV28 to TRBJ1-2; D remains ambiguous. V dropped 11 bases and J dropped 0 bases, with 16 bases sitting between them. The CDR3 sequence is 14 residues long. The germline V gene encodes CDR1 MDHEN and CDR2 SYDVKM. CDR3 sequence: CAAKGEWANYGYTF. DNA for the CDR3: TGTGCCGCTAAAGGAGAATGGGCTAACTATGGCTACACCTTC.